The rows below give T cell receptor beta chains drawn from one sample of a study of T cell responses to AZD1222 COVID-19 vaccine. Sequencing was performed with immunoSEQ multiplex PCR; in TCRdb, only in-frame clones are kept and a portion is missing. The repertoire holds more than 90,000 clones, with about 90% as singletons. This specimen consisted of peripheral blood, obtained on day 0 of AZD1222 vaccination. Receptors originate from an adult in good health. CDR3s include the opening cysteine and the closing phenylalanine or tryptophan.

v_call	j_call	cdr3_aa
TRBV6-5	TRBJ2-7	CASSPQRRGNYEQYF
TRBV7-6	TRBJ2-7	CASSLETRTGSYEQYF
TRBV19	TRBJ1-5	CASSIDRGYQPQHF
TRBV7-8	TRBJ1-2	CASSLLGGGSAGQHYTF
TRBV7-3	TRBJ2-2	CASSLRFSGELFF
TRBV7-9	TRBJ1-3	CASSLRTANSGNTIYF
TRBV5-6	TRBJ1-3	CASSLFMEGTIYF
TRBV20-1	TRBJ2-7	CSASPLGYEQYF
TRBV6-2/TRBV6-3	TRBJ2-7	CASSFGLGGDYEQYF
TRBV10-3	TRBJ2-2	CAISESQGIGELFF